This T cell receptor beta chain was retrieved from a study of PD-1 blockade in classical Hodgkin lymphoma. Whole-study results and caveats: It was CD4+ TCR diversity, not CD8+, that rose significantly by C4D1. Anyone who began nivolumab under 1 year after ASCT was excluded. It was reported that newly diagnosed patients had less baseline TCR diversity than healthy donors.

Turning to this clone: The target antigen is unknown.

Method: immunoSEQ multiplex PCR; TCRdb's copy keeps in-frame clones and lacks some. The data show more than 90,000 clones, about four fifths seen once. Each patient's relapse followed autologous stem cell transplantation, and brentuximab vedotin exposure varied. Sequenced material: peripheral blood mononuclear cells (PBMCs), taken before the second cycle of nivolumab. This TCR was sampled from a human donor with classical Hodgkin lymphoma.

CDR3 loop: CASSEGDRAGEKLFF. In DNA, the CDR3 is TGTGCCAGCAGTGAGGGCGACAGGGCGGGTGAAAAACTGTTTTTT. The chain joins TRBV2 to TRBJ1-4, with TRBD1 identical over 7 bases. J lost 7 bases, V lost 3 bases, and 8 bases had no gene match. CDR1 SNHLY and CDR2 FYNNEI come from the germline V gene. The CDR3 loop spans 15 amino acids.